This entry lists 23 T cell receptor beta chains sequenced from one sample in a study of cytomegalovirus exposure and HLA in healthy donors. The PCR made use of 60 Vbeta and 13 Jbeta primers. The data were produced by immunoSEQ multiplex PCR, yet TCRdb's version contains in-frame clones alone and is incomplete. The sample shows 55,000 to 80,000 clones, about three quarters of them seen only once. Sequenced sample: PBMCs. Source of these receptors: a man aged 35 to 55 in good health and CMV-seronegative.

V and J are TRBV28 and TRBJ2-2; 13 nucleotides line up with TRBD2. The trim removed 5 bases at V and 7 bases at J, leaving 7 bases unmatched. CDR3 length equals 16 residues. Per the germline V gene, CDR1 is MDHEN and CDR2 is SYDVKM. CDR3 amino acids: CASSPGLAGEGGELFF. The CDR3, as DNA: TGTGCCAGCAGTCCAGGACTAGCGGGAGAAGGCGGGGAGCTGTTTTTT.

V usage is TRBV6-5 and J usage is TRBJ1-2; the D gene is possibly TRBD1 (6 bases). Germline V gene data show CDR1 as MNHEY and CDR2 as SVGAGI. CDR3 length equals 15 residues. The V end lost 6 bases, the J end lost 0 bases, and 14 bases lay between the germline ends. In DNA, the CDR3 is TGTGCCAGCAGGACGCAGGACAGCTCTAACTATGGCTACACCTTC. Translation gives CASRTQDSSNYGYTF.

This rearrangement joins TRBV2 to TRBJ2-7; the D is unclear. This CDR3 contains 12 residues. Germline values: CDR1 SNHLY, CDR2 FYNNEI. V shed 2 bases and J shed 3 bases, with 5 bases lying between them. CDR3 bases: TGTGCCAGCAGTGAATTTTACTACGAGCAGTACTTC. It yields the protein CASSEFYYEQYF.

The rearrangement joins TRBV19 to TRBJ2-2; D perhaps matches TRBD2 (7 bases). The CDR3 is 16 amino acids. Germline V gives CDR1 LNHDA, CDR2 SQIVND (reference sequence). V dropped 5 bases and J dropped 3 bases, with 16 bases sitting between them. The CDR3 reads CASSSHGGAYTGELFF. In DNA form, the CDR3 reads TGTGCCAGTAGTTCCCATGGGGGGGCGTACACCGGGGAGCTGTTTTTT.

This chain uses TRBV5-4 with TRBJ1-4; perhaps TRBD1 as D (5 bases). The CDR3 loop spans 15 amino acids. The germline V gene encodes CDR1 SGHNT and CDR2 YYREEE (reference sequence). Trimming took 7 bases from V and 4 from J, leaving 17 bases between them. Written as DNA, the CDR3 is TGTGCCAGCGAGCCAGGGTGGGGTGATAATGAAAAACTGTTTTTT. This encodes CASEPGWGDNEKLFF.

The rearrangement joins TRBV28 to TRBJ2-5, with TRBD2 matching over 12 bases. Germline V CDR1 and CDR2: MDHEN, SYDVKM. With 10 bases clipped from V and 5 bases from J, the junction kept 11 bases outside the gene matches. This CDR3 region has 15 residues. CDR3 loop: CATGGTSGPTETQYF. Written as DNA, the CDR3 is TGTGCCACGGGAGGGACTAGCGGGCCCACGGAGACCCAGTACTTC.

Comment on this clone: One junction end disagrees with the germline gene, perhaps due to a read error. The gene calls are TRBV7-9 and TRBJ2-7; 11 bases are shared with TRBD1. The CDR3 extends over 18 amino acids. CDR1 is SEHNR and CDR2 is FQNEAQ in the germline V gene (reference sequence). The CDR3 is CSSSFPGQGGPSSYEQYF. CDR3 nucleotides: TGTTCCAGCAGCTTCCCGGGACAGGGGGGTCCCAGCTCCTACGAGCAGTACTTC.

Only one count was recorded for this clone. The CDR3: CASSLASGAYEQYF. CDR3 in DNA: TGTGCCAGCAGCTTAGCCAGTGGAGCCTACGAGCAGTACTTC. The chain has TRBV7-6 and TRBJ2-7; D not resolved. Trimming took off 0 bases at V and 2 bases at J, with 8 bases between the two ends. This CDR3 is 14 amino acids long. Germline CDR1 SGHVS, CDR2 FNYEAQ.

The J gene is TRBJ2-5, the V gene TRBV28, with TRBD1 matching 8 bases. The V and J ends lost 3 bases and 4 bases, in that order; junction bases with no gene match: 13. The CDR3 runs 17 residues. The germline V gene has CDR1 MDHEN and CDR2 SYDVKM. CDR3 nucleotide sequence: TGTGCCAGCAGTTTCGGGTCCAGGGGGCACCGCAGAGAGACCCAGTACTTC. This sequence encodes CASSFGSRGHRRETQYF.

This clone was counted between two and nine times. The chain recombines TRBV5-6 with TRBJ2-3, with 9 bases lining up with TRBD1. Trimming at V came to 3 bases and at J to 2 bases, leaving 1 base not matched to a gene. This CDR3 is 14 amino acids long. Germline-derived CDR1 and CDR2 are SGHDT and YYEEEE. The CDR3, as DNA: TGTGCCAGCAGCTGGGACAGGGACACAGATACGCAGTATTTT. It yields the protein CASSWDRDTDTQYF.

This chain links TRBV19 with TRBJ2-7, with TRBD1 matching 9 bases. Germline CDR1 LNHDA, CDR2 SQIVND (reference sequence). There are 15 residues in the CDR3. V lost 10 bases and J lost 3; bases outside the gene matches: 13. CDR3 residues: CATTSYGTGHYEQYF. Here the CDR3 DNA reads TGTGCCACTACCTCGTACGGGACAGGGCACTACGAGCAGTACTTC.

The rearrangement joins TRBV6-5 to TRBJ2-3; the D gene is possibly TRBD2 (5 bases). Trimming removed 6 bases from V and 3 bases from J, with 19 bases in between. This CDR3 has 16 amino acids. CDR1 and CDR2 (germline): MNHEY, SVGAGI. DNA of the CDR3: TGTGCCAGCAGATACGAAGGGAAACTAGGTACAGATACGCAGTATTTT. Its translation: CASRYEGKLGTDTQYF.

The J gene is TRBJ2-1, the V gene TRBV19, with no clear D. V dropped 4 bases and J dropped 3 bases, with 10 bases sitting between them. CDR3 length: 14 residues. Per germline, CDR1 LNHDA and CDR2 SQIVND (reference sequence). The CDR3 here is CASSRGRNYNEQFF. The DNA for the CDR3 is TGTGCCAGTAGTAGAGGTAGGAACTACAATGAGCAGTTCTTC. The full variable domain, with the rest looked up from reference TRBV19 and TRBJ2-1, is DGGITQSPKYLFRKEGQNVTLSCEQNLNHDAMYWYRQDPGQGLRLIYYSQIVNDFQKGDIAEGYSVSREKKESFPLTVTSAQKNPTAFYLCASSRGRNYNEQFFGPGTRLTVL.

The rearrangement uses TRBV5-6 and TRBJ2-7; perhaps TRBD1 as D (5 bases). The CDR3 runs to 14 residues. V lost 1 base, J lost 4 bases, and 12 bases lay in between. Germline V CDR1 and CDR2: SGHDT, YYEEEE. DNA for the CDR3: TGTGCCAGCAGCTTGTCCAGGGTCCTTTACGAGCAGTACTTC. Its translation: CASSLSRVLYEQYF.

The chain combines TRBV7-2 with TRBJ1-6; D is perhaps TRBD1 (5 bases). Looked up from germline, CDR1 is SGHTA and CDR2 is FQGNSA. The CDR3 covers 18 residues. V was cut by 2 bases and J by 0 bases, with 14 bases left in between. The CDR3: CASSLNFQGSSYNSPLHF. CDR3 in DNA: TGTGCCAGCAGCTTAAATTTTCAGGGAAGCTCCTATAATTCACCCCTCCACTTT.

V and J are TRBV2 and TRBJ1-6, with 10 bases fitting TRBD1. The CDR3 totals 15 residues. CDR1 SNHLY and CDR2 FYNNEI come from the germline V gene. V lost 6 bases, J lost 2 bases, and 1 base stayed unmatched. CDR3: CASRDRGTYNSPLHF. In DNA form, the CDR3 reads TGTGCCAGCAGGGACAGGGGGACCTATAATTCACCCCTCCACTTT.

CDR3 sequence: CASSLGGVTDTQYF. In DNA, the CDR3 is TGCGCCAGCAGCTTGGGCGGGGTCACAGATACGCAGTATTTT. The V call is TRBV5-1, the J call TRBJ2-3; possibly TRBD2 for D (6 bases). Trimming left V 0 bases short and J 2 bases short, with 7 bases between. CDR1 and CDR2 from the germline V gene are SGHRS and YFSETQ. This CDR3 has 14 amino acids.

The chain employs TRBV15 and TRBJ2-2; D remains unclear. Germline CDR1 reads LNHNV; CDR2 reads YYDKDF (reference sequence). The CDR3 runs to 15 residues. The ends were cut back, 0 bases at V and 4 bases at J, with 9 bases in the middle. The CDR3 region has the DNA TGTGCCACCAGCAGAGATTCCTGGGCCACCGGGGAGCTGTTTTTT. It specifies CATSRDSWATGELFF.

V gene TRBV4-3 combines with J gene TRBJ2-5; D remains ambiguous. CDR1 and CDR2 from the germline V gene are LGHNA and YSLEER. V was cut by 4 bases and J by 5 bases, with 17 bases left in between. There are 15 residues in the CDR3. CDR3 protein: CASSPLPTLSETQYF. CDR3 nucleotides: TGCGCCAGCAGCCCCCTCCCGACTTTATCGGAGACCCAGTACTTC.

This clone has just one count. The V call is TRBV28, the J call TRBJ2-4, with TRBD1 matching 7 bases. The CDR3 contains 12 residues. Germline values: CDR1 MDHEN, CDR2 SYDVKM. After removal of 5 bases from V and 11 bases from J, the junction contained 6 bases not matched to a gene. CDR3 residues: CASSTRQGVQYF. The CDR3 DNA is TGTGCCAGCAGTACCAGACAGGGAGTTCAGTACTTC. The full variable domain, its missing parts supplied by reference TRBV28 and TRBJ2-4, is DVKVTQSSRYLVKRTGEKVFLECVQDMDHENMFWYRQDPGLGLRLIYFSYDVKMKEKGDIPEGYSVSREKKERFSLILESASTNQTSMYLCASSTRQGVQYFGAGTRLSVL.

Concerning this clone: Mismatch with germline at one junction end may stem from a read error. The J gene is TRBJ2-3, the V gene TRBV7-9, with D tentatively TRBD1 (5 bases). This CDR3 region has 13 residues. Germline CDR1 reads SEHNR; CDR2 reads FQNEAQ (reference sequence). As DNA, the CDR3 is TGTTCCAGCAGCTTCCAGGGCGCAGATACGCAGTATTTT. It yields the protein CSSSFQGADTQYF.

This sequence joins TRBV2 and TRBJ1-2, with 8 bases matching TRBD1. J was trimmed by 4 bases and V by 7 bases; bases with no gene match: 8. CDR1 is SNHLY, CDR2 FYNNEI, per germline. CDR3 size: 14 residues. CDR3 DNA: TGTGCCAGCAACAGACAGGGGTTTTCCTATGGCTACACCTTC. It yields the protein CASNRQGFSYGYTF.

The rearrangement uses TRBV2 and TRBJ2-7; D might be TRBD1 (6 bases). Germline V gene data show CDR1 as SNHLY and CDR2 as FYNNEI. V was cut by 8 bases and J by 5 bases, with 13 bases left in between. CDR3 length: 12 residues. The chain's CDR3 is CASEGEYHEQYF. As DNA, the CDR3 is TGTGCCAGCGAGGGGGAGTACCACGAGCAGTACTTC. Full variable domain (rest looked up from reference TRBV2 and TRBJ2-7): EPEVTQTPSHQVTQMGQEVILRCVPISNHLYFYWYRQILGQKVEFLVSFYNNEISEKSEIFDDQFSVERPDGSNFTLKIRSTKLEDSAMYFCASEGEYHEQYFGPGTRLTVT.